This T cell receptor beta chain was recorded in a study of blood T cell repertoires in COVID-19. As for the study in general: Samples of COVID-19 (acute and convalescent) were obtained from the United States, Italy and Spain. The analysed material was cDNA or gDNA that came from T cells, B-cell-depleted T cells, or PBMCs.

V lost 2 bases, J lost 0 bases, and 7 bases lay in between. Germline V gene sequence: CDR1 MNHEY, CDR2 SVGEGT. The CDR3 runs to 15 residues. TCRdb keeps only in-frame clones here, not all; method: immunoSEQ multiplex PCR. The sample has around 170,000 clones, around 84% seen once; the top ten hold approximately 0.5%. The TCR sequence derives from a man between 60 and 75 years old with COVID-19, enrolled during active disease. This sequence joins TRBV6-2 or TRBV6-3 and TRBJ2-2; no reliable D call. The sequenced sample was peripheral blood. CDR3 DNA sequence: TGTGCCAGCAGTTACCCGGAGACGAACACCGGGGAGCTGTTTTTT. Translating gives CASSYPETNTGELFF.